One T cell receptor beta chain is described in this entry. V lost 3 bases and J 6 bases, leaving 8 bases between the germline ends. The CDR3 totals 12 residues. These data originate in a study of blood T cell repertoires in COVID-19. Study information: Samples taken during acute and convalescent COVID-19 were collected in the United States, Italy and Spain. Sources were T cells, B-cell-depleted T cells, or PBMCs; the material itself was cDNA or gDNA.

Per the original data handling: Reference gene primer amplification gave nucleated cell count estimates. Some clones are missing from TCRdb's copy, which holds only in-frame ones; the method was immunoSEQ multiplex PCR. Clonal size and the V and J genes are those of that table, whereas D and trimming came from the DNA. The sample shows some 210,000 clones, about 88% of them seen only once. The rearrangement joins TRBV12-3 or TRBV12-4 to TRBJ2-5; no firm D call. The sequencing sample was made of peripheral blood. The clonotype originates from a woman aged 40 to 50 with acute or convalescent COVID-19. The CDR3 nucleotides are TGTGCCAGCAGTTTGAGGTTTAAGACCCAGTACTTC. Its translation is CASSLRFKTQYF.